This T cell receptor beta chain originates from a study of CD8 T cells in ankylosing spondylitis (dated by TCRdb to between 2016 and 2019). Regarding the study in general: The study profiled T cell receptor beta repertoires in healthy donors and ankylosing spondylitis patients to find disease-linked TCR variants. Peripheral blood samples were taken, and synovial fluid was additionally collected from ankylosing spondylitis patients. The full study cohort comprised around 25 ankylosing spondylitis patients and roughly 100 healthy donors.

As regards this clonotype: Its target antigen remains unknown. No clone much larger than this one lies a single base away; base qualities are absent.

TCRdb shows the sequencer as Illumina HiSeq 2500. TCR beta libraries were prepared by quantitative 5'-RACE with molecular barcodes. The published analysis was carried out like this. Disease-linked TCR variants were identified with a new computational method built on a probabilistic model of VDJ rearrangement. TCRdb applied fastp at Q25 and MiXCR to the public reads, then kept only in-frame beta chains. Each record represents a unique CDR3 protein, reported with the most common genes and DNA among its rows. Here the V and J calls rest on TCRdb's processing, not on the authors' analysis. The sample contains 220,000 or so distinct CDR3 sequences, 15% to 20% of them found a single time. The ten biggest clones cover about 39% of the sample. V is shortened by 3 bases, J by 0 bases, and the region joining them spans 12 bases. The CDR3 sequence holds 16 residues, the cysteine and phenylalanine included. CDR3 DNA only is kept here, 48 bases in frame from base 1. From the germline V gene, CDR1 is MGHRA and CDR2 is YSYEKL.

On the study overall, not on this receptor specifically: Blood from ankylosing spondylitis patients appeared to be characterized by a TCR beta motif made up of fewer than ten highly homologous amino acid variants. The disease-linked clones were reported to be significantly enriched in matched synovial fluid samples from ankylosing spondylitis patients. The disease-linked clones had a CD8+ phenotype and were found at relatively low frequencies in peripheral blood. Some of the motif variants had been reported before in the synovial fluid and blood of reactive arthritis patients, a finding that suggests common disease-initiation mechanisms.

This receptor was taken from a male donor with ankylosing spondylitis. What was sequenced was blood, either unsorted or a sorted T cell fraction (not recorded which). The chain is made from TRBV4-1 and TRBJ1-5; matching of 6 bases hints at TRBD1 as the D gene. The nucleotide sequence reads as follows: TGCGCCAGCAGCCAGGCGGGGGGCTATAGCAATCAGCCCCAGCATTTT. Translated, it gives CASSQAGGYSNQPQHF.